The TCR beta chain under discussion was sequenced for a study of blood T cell repertoires in COVID-19. In regard to this clone: A junction end diverges from the germline sequence, so it may reflect a read error.

The CDR3 runs 13 residues. The germline V gene encodes CDR1 SSHAT and CDR2 FNYEAQ (reference sequence). The protocol was immunoSEQ multiplex PCR, while the TCRdb copy is restricted to in-frame clones and leaves out a portion. The sample holds 250,000 or so clones; 80% to 90% are singletons and the top ten take around 1.8%. The TCR originated in a woman in her forties or fifties who had recovered from COVID-19. The chain is built from TRBV7-7 and TRBJ2-7; D is perhaps TRBD2 (5 bases). The specimen sequenced was PBMCs or T cells enriched from blood (not recorded which). CDR3 residues: CASSPSGTYEQYF. Written as DNA, the CDR3 is TGTGCTAGCAGCCCTTCCGGGACCTACGAGCAGTACTTC.